This T cell receptor beta chain was sequenced for a study of early T cells in non-severe SARS-CoV-2 infection. TCRdb reprocessed the 5' RACE reads with MiXCR, giving one entry per CDR3 protein. The sample shows around 50,000 distinct CDR3 sequences, approximately 9.8% of them seen only once. The receptor was isolated from an adult who was a healthcare worker with PCR-confirmed SARS-CoV-2 infection or an uninfected control (not recorded which). The specimen sequenced was whole blood.

CDR3 region: CASRQTARLTGELFF. The DNA of the CDR3 is TGTGCCAGCAGGCAGACGGCGCGCCTCACCGGGGAGCTGTTTTTT. The chain has TRBV7-8 and TRBJ2-2; D gene unclear. V lost 6 bases to trimming and J lost 4 bases, with 15 bases between them. Germline V gives CDR1 SGHVS, CDR2 FQNEAQ. The CDR3 is 15 amino acids.